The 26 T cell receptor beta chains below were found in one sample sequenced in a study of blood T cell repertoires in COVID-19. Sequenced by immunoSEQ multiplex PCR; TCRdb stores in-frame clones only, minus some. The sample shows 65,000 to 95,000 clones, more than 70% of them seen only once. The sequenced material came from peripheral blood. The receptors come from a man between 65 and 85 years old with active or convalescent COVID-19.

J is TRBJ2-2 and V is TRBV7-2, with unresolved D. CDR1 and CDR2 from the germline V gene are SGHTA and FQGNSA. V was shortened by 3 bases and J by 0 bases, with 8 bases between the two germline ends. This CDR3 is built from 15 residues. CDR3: CASSFRVSNTGELFF. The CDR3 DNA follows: TGTGCCAGCAGCTTTCGAGTCTCGAACACCGGGGAGCTGTTTTTT.

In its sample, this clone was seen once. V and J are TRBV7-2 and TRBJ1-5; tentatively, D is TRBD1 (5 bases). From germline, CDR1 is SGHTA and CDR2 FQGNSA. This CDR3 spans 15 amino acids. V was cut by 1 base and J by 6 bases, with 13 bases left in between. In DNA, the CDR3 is TGTGCCAGCAGCTTAGTGGAAGGGGCAGGTCAGCCCCAGCATTTT. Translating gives CASSLVEGAGQPQHF.

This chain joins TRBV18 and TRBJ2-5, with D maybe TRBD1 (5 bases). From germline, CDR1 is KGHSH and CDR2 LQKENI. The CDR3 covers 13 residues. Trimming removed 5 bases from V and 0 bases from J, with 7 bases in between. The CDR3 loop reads CASSSGYQETQYF. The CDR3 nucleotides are TGTGCCAGCTCATCAGGGTACCAAGAGACCCAGTACTTC.

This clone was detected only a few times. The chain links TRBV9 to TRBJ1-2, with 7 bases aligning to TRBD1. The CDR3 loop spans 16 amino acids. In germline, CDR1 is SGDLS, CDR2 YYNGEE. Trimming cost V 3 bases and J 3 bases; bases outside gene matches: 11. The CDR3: CASSAFDRVGHYGYTF. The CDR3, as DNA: TGTGCCAGCAGCGCCTTTGACAGGGTGGGCCACTATGGCTACACCTTC.

The chain's CDR3 is CASSQSGRADYGYTF. The CDR3 bases are TGTGCCAGCAGCCAATCGGGCAGGGCGGACTATGGCTACACCTTC. This sequence joins TRBV16 and TRBJ1-2; D perhaps matches TRBD1 (5 bases). Germline loops: CDR1 KGHSY, CDR2 FQNENV. The CDR3 covers 15 residues. V was cut by 0 bases and J by 3 bases, with 11 bases left in between.

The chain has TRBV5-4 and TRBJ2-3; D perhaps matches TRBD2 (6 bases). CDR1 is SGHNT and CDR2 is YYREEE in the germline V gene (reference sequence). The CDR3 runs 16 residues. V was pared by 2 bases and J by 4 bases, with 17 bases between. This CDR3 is CASSLNGRGRSDTQYF. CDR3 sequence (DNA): TGTGCCAGCAGCTTAAATGGGCGGGGTAGGTCAGATACGCAGTATTTT.

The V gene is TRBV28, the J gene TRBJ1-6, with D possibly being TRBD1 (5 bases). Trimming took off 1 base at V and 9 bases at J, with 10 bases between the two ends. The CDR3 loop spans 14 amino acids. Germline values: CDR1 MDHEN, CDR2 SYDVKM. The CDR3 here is CASSLLVGGSPLHF. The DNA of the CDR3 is TGTGCCAGCAGTTTATTGGTCGGGGGTTCACCCCTCCACTTT.

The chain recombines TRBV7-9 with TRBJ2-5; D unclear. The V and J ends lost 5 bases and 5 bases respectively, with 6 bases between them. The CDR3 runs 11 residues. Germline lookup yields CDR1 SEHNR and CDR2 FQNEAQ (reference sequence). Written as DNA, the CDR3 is TGTGCCAGCAGCCGGGTGGAGACCCAGTACTTC. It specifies CASSRVETQYF.

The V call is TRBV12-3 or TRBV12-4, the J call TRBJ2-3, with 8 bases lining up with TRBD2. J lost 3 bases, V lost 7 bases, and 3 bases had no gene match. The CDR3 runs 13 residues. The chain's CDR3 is CASIPGGTDTQYF. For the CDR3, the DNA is TGTGCCAGCATTCCGGGGGGGACAGATACGCAGTATTTT.

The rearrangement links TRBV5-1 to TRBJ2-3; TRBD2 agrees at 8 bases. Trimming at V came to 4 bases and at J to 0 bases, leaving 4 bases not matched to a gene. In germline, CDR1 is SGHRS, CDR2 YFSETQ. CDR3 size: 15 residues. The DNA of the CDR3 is TGCGCCAGCAGCCCCAGCGGGAGAAGCACAGATACGCAGTATTTT. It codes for CASSPSGRSTDTQYF.

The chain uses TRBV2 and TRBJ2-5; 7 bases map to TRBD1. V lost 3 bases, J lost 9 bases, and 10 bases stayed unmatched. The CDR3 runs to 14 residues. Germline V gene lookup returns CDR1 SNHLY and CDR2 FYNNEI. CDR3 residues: CASSETTGWKAQYF. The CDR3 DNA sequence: TGTGCCAGCAGTGAGACGACAGGGTGGAAGGCCCAGTACTTC.

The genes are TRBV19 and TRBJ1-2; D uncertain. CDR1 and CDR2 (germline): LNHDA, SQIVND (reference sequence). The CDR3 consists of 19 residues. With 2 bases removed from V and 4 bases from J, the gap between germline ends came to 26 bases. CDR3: CASSISVQGSRSSIYGYTF. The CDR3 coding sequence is TGTGCCAGTAGTATAAGTGTGCAAGGGAGTAGGTCGAGCATCTATGGCTACACCTTC.

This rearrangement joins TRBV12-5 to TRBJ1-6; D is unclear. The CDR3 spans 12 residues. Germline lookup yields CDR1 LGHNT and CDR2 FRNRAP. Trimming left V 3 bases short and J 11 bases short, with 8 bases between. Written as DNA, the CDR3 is TGTGCTAGTGGTTTTCTCGGGGCACCCCTCCACTTT. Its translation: CASGFLGAPLHF.

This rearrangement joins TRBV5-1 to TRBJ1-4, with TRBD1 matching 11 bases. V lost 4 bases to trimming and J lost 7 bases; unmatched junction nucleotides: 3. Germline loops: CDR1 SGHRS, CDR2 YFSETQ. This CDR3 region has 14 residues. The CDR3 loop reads CASSEGTGGEKLFF. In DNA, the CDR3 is TGCGCCAGCAGCGAAGGGACAGGGGGTGAAAAACTGTTTTTT.

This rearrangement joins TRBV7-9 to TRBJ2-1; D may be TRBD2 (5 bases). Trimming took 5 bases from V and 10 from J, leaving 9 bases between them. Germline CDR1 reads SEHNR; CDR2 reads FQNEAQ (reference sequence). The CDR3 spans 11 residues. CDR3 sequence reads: CASSQPGEQFF. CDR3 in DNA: TGTGCCAGCAGCCAGCCGGGGGAGCAGTTCTTC.

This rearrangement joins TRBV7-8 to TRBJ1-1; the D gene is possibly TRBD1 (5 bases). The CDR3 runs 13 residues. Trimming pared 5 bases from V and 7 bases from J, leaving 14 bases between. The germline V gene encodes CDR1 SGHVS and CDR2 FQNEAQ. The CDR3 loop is CASSLVRDSEAFF. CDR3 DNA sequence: TGTGCCAGCAGCCTAGTTCGAGACAGTGAAGCTTTCTTT.

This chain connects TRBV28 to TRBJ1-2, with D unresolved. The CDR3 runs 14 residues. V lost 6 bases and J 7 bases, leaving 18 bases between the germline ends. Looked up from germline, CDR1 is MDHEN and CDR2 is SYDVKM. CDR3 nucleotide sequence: TGTGCCAGCAGCCTGTCCTTGATCAGTGGTGGCTACACCTTC. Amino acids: CASSLSLISGGYTF.

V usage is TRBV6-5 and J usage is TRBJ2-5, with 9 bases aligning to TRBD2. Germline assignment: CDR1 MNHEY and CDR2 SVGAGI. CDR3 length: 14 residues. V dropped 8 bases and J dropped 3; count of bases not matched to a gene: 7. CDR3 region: CASGTGLAKETQYF. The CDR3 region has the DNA TGTGCCAGCGGGACCGGACTAGCGAAAGAGACCCAGTACTTC.

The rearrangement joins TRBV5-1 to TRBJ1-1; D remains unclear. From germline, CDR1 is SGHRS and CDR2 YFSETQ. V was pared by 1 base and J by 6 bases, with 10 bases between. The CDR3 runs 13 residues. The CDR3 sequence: CASSLKSEAEAFF. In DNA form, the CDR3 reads TGCGCCAGCAGCTTGAAGTCAGAGGCTGAAGCTTTCTTT.

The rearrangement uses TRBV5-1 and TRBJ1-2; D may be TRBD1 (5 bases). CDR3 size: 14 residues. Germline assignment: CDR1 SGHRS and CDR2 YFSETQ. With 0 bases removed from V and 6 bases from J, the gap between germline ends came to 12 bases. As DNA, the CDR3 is TGCGCCAGCAGCTTGGAGAGGCCGGGGGATGGCTACACCTTC. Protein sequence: CASSLERPGDGYTF.

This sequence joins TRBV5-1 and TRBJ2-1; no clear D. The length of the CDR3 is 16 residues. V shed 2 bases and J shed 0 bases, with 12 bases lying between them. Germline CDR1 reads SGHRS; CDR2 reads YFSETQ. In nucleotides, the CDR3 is TGCGCCAGCAGCTTCTCAGGTCCAAGCTCCTACAATGAGCAGTTCTTC. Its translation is CASSFSGPSSYNEQFF. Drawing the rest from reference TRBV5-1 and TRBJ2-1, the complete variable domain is KAGVTQTPRYLIKTRGQQVTLSCSPISGHRSVSWYQQTPGQGLQFLFEYFSETQRNKGNFPGRFSGRQFSNSRSEMNVSTLELGDSALYLCASSFSGPSSYNEQFFGPGTRLTVL.

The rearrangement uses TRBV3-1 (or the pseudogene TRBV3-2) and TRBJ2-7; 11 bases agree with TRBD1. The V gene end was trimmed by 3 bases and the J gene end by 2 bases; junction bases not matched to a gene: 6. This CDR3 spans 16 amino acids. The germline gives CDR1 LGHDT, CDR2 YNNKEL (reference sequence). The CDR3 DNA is TGTGCCAGCAGCCACTGGACGGGACAGGGGGCCTACGAGCAGTACTTC. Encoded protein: CASSHWTGQGAYEQYF.

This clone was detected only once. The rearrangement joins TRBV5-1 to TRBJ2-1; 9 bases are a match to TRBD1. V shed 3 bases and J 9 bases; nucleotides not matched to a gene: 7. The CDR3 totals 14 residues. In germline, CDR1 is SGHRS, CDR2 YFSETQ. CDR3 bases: TGCGCCAGCAGCTCTAACACAGGGGGCGGTGAGCAGTTCTTC. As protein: CASSSNTGGGEQFF. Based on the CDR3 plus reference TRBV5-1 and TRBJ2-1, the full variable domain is KAGVTQTPRYLIKTRGQQVTLSCSPISGHRSVSWYQQTPGQGLQFLFEYFSETQRNKGNFPGRFSGRQFSNSRSEMNVSTLELGDSALYLCASSSNTGGGEQFFGPGTRLTVL.

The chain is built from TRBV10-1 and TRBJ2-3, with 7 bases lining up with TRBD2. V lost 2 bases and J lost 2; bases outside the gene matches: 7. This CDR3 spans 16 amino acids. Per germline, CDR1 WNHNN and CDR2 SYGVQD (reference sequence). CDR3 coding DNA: TGCGCCAGCAGTGAGCGGCTAGCGGCCAACACAGATACGCAGTATTTT. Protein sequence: CASSERLAANTDTQYF.

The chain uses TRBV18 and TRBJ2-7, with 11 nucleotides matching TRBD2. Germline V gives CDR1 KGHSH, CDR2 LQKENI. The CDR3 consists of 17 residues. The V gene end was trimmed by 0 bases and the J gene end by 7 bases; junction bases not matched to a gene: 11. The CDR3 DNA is TGTGCCAGCTCACCACCGAACGAACTAGCGGGAGTAGTAGAGCAGTACTTC. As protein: CASSPPNELAGVVEQYF.

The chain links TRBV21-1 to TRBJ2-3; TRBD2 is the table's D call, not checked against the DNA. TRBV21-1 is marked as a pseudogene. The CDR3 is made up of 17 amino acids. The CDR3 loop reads CASSTRTAGGPTDTQYF. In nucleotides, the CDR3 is TGTGCCAGCAGCACGCGAACGGCGGGGGGGCCTACAGATACGCAGTATTTT.